The 10 T cell receptor beta chains below come from one sample, sequenced in a study of radiation and T cells in renal cell carcinoma. Time point indicated: blood 2 weeks post-SBRT. The treatment here: 15 Gy SBRT to primary tumor, nephrectomy 4 weeks later. Some clones are missing from TCRdb's copy, which holds only in-frame ones; the method was immunoSEQ multiplex PCR. The sample holds tens of thousands of clones, just over 75% seen once. The sample here was blood, taken from a patient whose treatment included radiotherapy and nephrectomy. The source is a man in his sixties with renal cell carcinoma.

CDR3: CASSPHSPVQFF. In DNA form, the CDR3 reads TGTGCCAGCAGTCCCCACTCTCCAGTGCAGTTCTTC. The chain combines TRBV27 with TRBJ2-1; D not resolved. Germline V CDR1 and CDR2: MNHEY, SMNVEV (reference sequence). CDR3 size: 12 residues. Trimming left V 5 bases short and J 12 bases short, with 14 bases between.

Remarks on this clone: This sample also contains other DNA sequences that code for the same CDR3. This chain uses TRBV7-2 with TRBJ2-2, with D hard to call. V lost 3 bases, J lost 2 bases, and 1 base lay in between. This CDR3 comprises 12 residues. The germline gives CDR1 SGHTA, CDR2 FQGNSA. As DNA, the CDR3 is TGTGCCAGCAGCTTCAACACCGGGGAGCTGTTTTTT. Translated: CASSFNTGELFF.

V usage is TRBV10-1 and J usage is TRBJ1-1; unclear D gene. The CDR3 is 13 residues long. The V gene lost 3 bases and the J gene lost 6 bases, with 11 bases spanning the gap. Per germline, CDR1 WNHNN and CDR2 SYGVQD (reference sequence). The CDR3 nucleotides are TGCGCCAGCAGTGAACGGCTACTCGCTGAAGCTTTCTTT. Its translation: CASSERLLAEAFF.

The rearrangement uses TRBV7-9 and TRBJ1-2; possibly TRBD1 for D (5 bases). V was cut by 5 bases and J by 4 bases, with 20 bases left in between. The CDR3 sequence is 16 residues long. From germline, CDR1 is SEHNR and CDR2 FQNEAQ (reference sequence). The CDR3 is CASSTRQSTTSYGYTF. The CDR3 region has the DNA TGTGCCAGCAGCACCCGACAGTCCACGACCTCCTATGGCTACACCTTC.

The chain is built from TRBV11-3 and TRBJ2-2; D ambiguous. V was shortened by 2 bases and J by 0 bases, with 13 bases between the two germline ends. Germline CDR1 is SGHNT and CDR2 is YENEEA. The CDR3 extends over 17 amino acids. This chain's CDR3 is CASSLLWDSANTGELFF. In DNA form, the CDR3 reads TGTGCCAGCAGCTTACTCTGGGATTCGGCGAACACCGGGGAGCTGTTTTTT.

This sequence joins TRBV6-6 and TRBJ1-6; 7 nucleotides match TRBD1. V shed 7 bases and J 9 bases; nucleotides not matched to a gene: 9. The CDR3 runs 14 residues. Germline assignment: CDR1 MNHNY and CDR2 SVGAGI (reference sequence). The CDR3 coding sequence is TGTGCCAGCAAGAAGATAGAGGGGGCTTCACCCCTCCACTTT. It specifies CASKKIEGASPLHF.

The V and J genes are TRBV30 and TRBJ2-3, with 7 bases matching TRBD2. The CDR3 length is 14 residues. The V gene end was trimmed by 0 bases and the J gene end by 6 bases; junction bases not matched to a gene: 6. CDR1 and CDR2 (germline): GTSNPN, SVGIG (reference sequence). CDR3 sequence (DNA): TGTGCCTGGAGTGTGGGTGGACTAGAGGATACGCAGTATTTT. It specifies CAWSVGGLEDTQYF.

This clone was counted once. V and J are TRBV6-5 and TRBJ2-2; D is unclear. CDR3 length: 14 amino acids. Germline V gene lookup returns CDR1 MNHEY and CDR2 SVGAGI. V was shortened by 0 bases and J by 3 bases, with 5 bases between the two germline ends. The CDR3 sequence: CASSYSPDTGELFF. CDR3 in DNA: TGTGCCAGCAGTTACTCCCCTGACACCGGGGAGCTGTTTTTT.

The gene calls are TRBV2 and TRBJ2-7; no clear D gene. Germline CDR1 reads SNHLY; CDR2 reads FYNNEI. This CDR3 has 11 amino acids. Trimming removed 7 bases at V and 5 bases at J, with 9 bases between. The chain's CDR3 is CASTLPNEQYF. The CDR3 coding sequence is TGTGCCAGCACCCTACCTAACGAGCAGTACTTC.

This chain joins TRBV2 and TRBJ2-2, with 9 bases fitting TRBD1. V lost 8 bases to trimming and J lost 1 base; unmatched junction nucleotides: 2. The CDR3 spans 14 residues. Germline lookup yields CDR1 SNHLY and CDR2 FYNNEI. The CDR3 DNA reads TGTGCCAGCGGGGGACAGGGGAACACCGGGGAGCTGTTTTTT. Its translation is CASGGQGNTGELFF.